The 25 T cell receptor beta chains below were found in one sample sequenced in a study of CD8+CD57+ T cells in acquired aplastic anemia listed by TCRdb under 2018. The reads were generated on an Illumina HiSeq 2000. TCR beta VDJ combination and CDR3 sequence profiling used genomic DNA as the template. Using fastp trimming at Q25 and MiXCR clonotype assembly, TCRdb reanalyzed the public sequencing data and kept in-frame beta chains. Each entry merges the rows of one CDR3 protein and shows their most common DNA and genes. This sample is represented by 400,000 to 450,000 distinct CDR3 sequences; roughly 64% of them were singletons. The ten largest clones take up 4% of the sample. The specimen sequenced was sorted CD4+, CD8+, or CD8+CD57+ T cells (not recorded which) from PBMCs. The receptors shown here come from a human donor in good health, serving as a control.

The gene calls are TRBV7-9 and TRBJ2-7, with 9 bases lining up with TRBD1. The germline V gene has CDR1 SEHNR and CDR2 FQNEAQ (reference sequence). Trimming removed 4 bases from V and 7 bases from J; junction bases left unmatched: 8. The CDR3 is made up of 14 amino acids. The DNA for the CDR3 is TGTGCCAGCAGCTCCGGGACAGGGACGGGGGAGCAGTACTTC. This sequence encodes CASSSGTGTGEQYF.

The V gene is TRBV12-3 or TRBV12-4, the J gene TRBJ1-5; 8 positions agree with TRBD1. This CDR3 is built from 16 residues. V lost 1 base, J lost 7 bases, and 9 bases stayed unmatched. CDR3 loop: CASSLGTGRLKQPQHF. The DNA for the CDR3 is TGTGCCAGCAGTTTAGGGACAGGGCGATTAAAACAGCCCCAGCATTTT.

The rearrangement links TRBV5-1 to TRBJ2-3, with TRBD2 matching 10 bases. Germline CDR1 SGHRS, CDR2 YFSETQ. The CDR3 length is 16 residues. The V gene end was trimmed by 0 bases and the J gene end by 1 base; junction bases not matched to a gene: 2. The CDR3 loop reads CASSLDGTSGTDTQYF. CDR3 coding DNA: TGCGCCAGCAGCTTGGATGGGACTAGCGGCACAGATACGCAGTATTTT.

The V call is TRBV10-3, the J call TRBJ2-1; D gene uncertain. This CDR3 comprises 15 residues. Trimming removed 6 bases at V and 0 bases at J, with 12 bases between. Germline CDR1 and CDR2: ENHRY and SYGVKD. The CDR3 DNA reads as TGTGCCATCAGGCACACGGCGAACTCCTACAATGAGCAGTTCTTC. This codes for CAIRHTANSYNEQFF.

The chain couples TRBV2 to TRBJ2-7; 9 nucleotides agree with TRBD1. The germline gives CDR1 SNHLY, CDR2 FYNNEI. The CDR3 is 14 amino acids. Unmatched junction bases numbered 7, after V lost 9 bases and J lost 1 base. This CDR3 reads CASLDRGPSYEQYF. As DNA, the CDR3 is TGTGCCAGTCTGGACAGGGGTCCATCCTACGAGCAGTACTTC.

This clonotype came up many times. The CDR3, as DNA: TGCGCCAGCAGTGCCTCAGGCACCTATGGCTACACCTTC. Translating gives CASSASGTYGYTF. The chain couples TRBV10-1 to TRBJ1-2, with D unresolved. Germline assignment: CDR1 WNHNN and CDR2 SYGVQD (reference sequence). Trimming removed 4 bases from V and 4 bases from J, with 10 bases in between. The CDR3 spans 13 residues.

The gene calls are TRBV5-5 and TRBJ1-5; D gene ambiguous. The CDR3 is 17 residues long. Per the germline V gene, CDR1 is SGHKS and CDR2 is YYEKEE (reference sequence). Trimming stripped 5 bases from V and 0 bases from J, with 18 bases between. The CDR3 DNA reads as TGTGCCAGCAGTCTAGACTCCCGGGTATATAGCAATCAGCCCCAGCATTTT. Protein sequence: CASSLDSRVYSNQPQHF.

CDR3 in amino acids: CSARVRLGPLHF. The CDR3 nucleotides read TGCAGTGCTAGAGTGAGACTCGGACCCCTCCACTTT. This chain links TRBV20-1 with TRBJ1-6; D is unclear. V was clipped by 1 base and J by 12 bases, with 10 bases between them. In germline, CDR1 is DFQATT, CDR2 SNEGSKA (reference sequence). The CDR3 runs 12 residues.

This clonotype was picked up many times. The chain employs TRBV5-1 and TRBJ1-4; D perhaps matches TRBD1 (5 bases). With 0 bases removed from V and 4 bases from J, the gap between germline ends came to 7 bases. CDR1 and CDR2 from the germline V gene are SGHRS and YFSETQ. The CDR3 runs to 14 residues. CDR3 sequence (DNA): TGCGCCAGCAGCTTGGTAGGGGATAATGAAAAACTGTTTTTT. This translates into CASSLVGDNEKLFF.

For the CDR3, the DNA is TGCAGCGTTGAAAGAGGGGCCGAGACCCAGTACTTC. Protein product: CSVERGAETQYF. The V gene is TRBV29-1, the J gene TRBJ2-5; TRBD1 or TRBD2 may be the D gene (5 bases each). Trimming took 2 bases from V and 5 from J, leaving 9 bases between them. CDR3 size: 12 residues. Germline V gene lookup returns CDR1 SQVTM and CDR2 ANQGSEA.

The J gene is TRBJ1-6, the V gene TRBV5-1, with D unclear. V dropped 0 bases and J dropped 4 bases, with 8 bases sitting between them. CDR3 size: 15 residues. The V gene's germline CDR1 is SGHRS and CDR2 YFSETQ. In nucleotides, the CDR3 is TGCGCCAGCAGCTTGGATCCGCCTTATAATTCACCCCTCCACTTT. It yields the protein CASSLDPPYNSPLHF.

This clonotype occurred a few times. A much larger clone is a single base away; this may be a read error. The chain recombines TRBV20-1 with TRBJ1-2; D not certain. The CDR3 has 15 residues. Germline CDR1 and CDR2: DFQATT and SNEGSKA (reference sequence). Deletions cut 5 bases from V and 1 base from J, with 17 bases between. The CDR3 is CSARETALSNYGYTF. The DNA for the CDR3 is TGCAGTGCTCGGGAAACGGCATTGAGTAACTATGGCTACACCTTC.

This chain links TRBV5-6 with TRBJ1-2; D call uncertain. The CDR3 extends over 14 amino acids. Trimming removed 4 bases from V and 0 bases from J, with 10 bases in between. Germline assignment: CDR1 SGHDT and CDR2 YYEEEE. The CDR3 DNA reads TGTGCCAGCAGCCCCTCTTCTGCTAACTATGGCTACACCTTC. As protein: CASSPSSANYGYTF.

Worth noting for this clonotype: One end of the junction fails to match germline, which may point to a read error. CDR3 sequence reads: CASSLLRNQEKQYF. Written as DNA, the CDR3 is TGTGCCAGCAGTTTGCTTAGGAACCAAGAGAAGCAGTACTTT. This rearrangement joins TRBV7-9 to TRBJ2-2; D not certain. Germline V CDR1 and CDR2: SEHNR, FQNEAQ (reference sequence). The CDR3 runs 14 residues. Combining the CDR3 with reference TRBV7-9 and TRBJ2-2 gives the whole variable domain DTGVSQNPRHKITKRGQNVTFRCDPISEHNRLYWYRQTLGQGPEFLTYFQNEAQLEKSRLLSDRFSAERPKGSFSTLEIQRTEQGDSAMYLCASSLLRNQEKQYFGEGSRLTVL.

This clonotype appeared many times. The rearrangement joins TRBV5-5 to TRBJ1-2; 8 bases fit TRBD1. Germline CDR1 SGHKS, CDR2 YYEKEE (reference sequence). The CDR3 is made up of 16 amino acids. V dropped 3 bases and J dropped 4; count of bases not matched to a gene: 11. CDR3 sequence: CASSSRPLGQGYGYTF. CDR3 in DNA: TGTGCCAGCAGCTCGCGCCCCCTCGGACAGGGCTATGGCTACACCTTC.

This chain uses TRBV4-2 with TRBJ2-3, with D perhaps TRBD1 or TRBD2 (8 bases each). Germline CDR1 reads LGHNA; CDR2 reads YNFKEQ. Trimming took 4 bases from V and 7 from J, leaving 33 bases between them. The CDR3 length is 20 residues. CDR3 sequence: CASSPRPLAGNEQGANTQYF. DNA for the CDR3: TGTGCCAGCAGCCCCCGACCCCTAGCGGGCAATGAGCAGGGGGCAAATACGCAGTATTTT.

This clonotype was seen many times. Here the CDR3 DNA reads TGCAGTGCCCCCCCACAGGGCCTCTATAATTCACCCCTCCACTTT. It specifies CSAPPQGLYNSPLHF. The V and J genes are TRBV20-1 and TRBJ1-6; D perhaps matches TRBD1 (6 bases). Germline V lookup: CDR1 DFQATT, CDR2 SNEGSKA (reference sequence). CDR3 size: 15 residues. Between the trimmed V and J ends, which lost 6 bases and 3 bases, there was a span of 15 bases.

This clonotype occurred many times. The rearrangement links TRBV5-4 to TRBJ2-3, with 7 bases aligning to TRBD2. The trim removed 0 bases at V and 0 bases at J, leaving 7 bases unmatched. The V gene's germline CDR1 is SGHNT and CDR2 YYREEE (reference sequence). The CDR3 runs to 17 residues. For the CDR3, the DNA is TGTGCCAGCAGCTTGGGCGGGGGAGCTTCTAGCACAGATACGCAGTATTTT. It translates to CASSLGGGASSTDTQYF.

V usage is TRBV20-1 and J usage is TRBJ2-2; D gene unclear. The length of the CDR3 is 12 residues. Germline V gene data show CDR1 as DFQATT and CDR2 as SNEGSKA (reference sequence). V dropped 0 bases and J dropped 13 bases, with 12 bases sitting between them. For the CDR3, the DNA is TGCAGTGCTAGAGACCCTAATAATGCGCTGTTTTTT. The encoded protein is CSARDPNNALFF.

On this clonotype itself: A much larger clone lies a single base off, so this may be a read error. The V and J genes are TRBV6-5 and TRBJ1-6; no clear D gene. The CDR3 spans 15 residues. Trimming stripped 0 bases from V and 8 bases from J, with 11 bases between. The germline CDR1 and CDR2 sequences are MNHEY and SVGAGI. DNA of the CDR3: TGTGCCAGCAGTTACTCTCCCCAGAGGGATTCACCCCTCCACTTT. This codes for CASSYSPQRDSPLHF.

This clonotype occurred many times. In DNA form, the CDR3 reads TGTGCCAGCACCCCCGGCCAGGGTCGGGGGACTGAAGCTTTCTTT. Translating gives CASTPGQGRGTEAFF. This chain links TRBV7-2 with TRBJ1-1; D might be TRBD1 (5 bases). V dropped 7 bases and J dropped 5 bases, with 20 bases sitting between them. The CDR3 spans 15 residues. CDR1 is SGHTA and CDR2 is FQGNSA in the germline V gene.

The V and J genes are TRBV24-1 and TRBJ2-4; 9 bases agree with TRBD1. The CDR3 is 24 residues long. Germline CDR1 and CDR2: KGHDR and SFDVKD. Trimming cost V 0 bases and J 5 bases; bases outside gene matches: 28. CDR3 loop: CATSDLTRRDREGVRLMLQNIQYF. The CDR3 DNA reads TGTGCCACCAGTGATTTGACCCGGAGGGACAGGGAAGGGGTGCGTTTAATGCTCCAAAACATTCAGTACTTC.

Concerning this clonotype: Given a much more abundant clone one base away, this may be a read error. This is likely a read error, given that the CDR3 carries no conserved phenylalanine or tryptophan at its end. The chain couples TRBV10-3 to TRBJ2-7; 8 positions match TRBD2. The V gene's germline CDR1 is ENHRY and CDR2 SYGVKD. Trimming at V came to 10 bases and at J to 2 bases, leaving 4 bases not matched to a gene. This CDR3 is 12 amino acids long. The CDR3, as DNA: TGTGCCAGCGGGGGACTAGCCTACGAGCAGTACCTC. Translation gives CASGGLAYEQYL.

This clonotype has only one observation. This CDR3 is CASSLRHTDTQYF. DNA of the CDR3: TGTGCCAGCAGCTTAAGGCACACAGATACGCAGTATTTT. The gene calls are TRBV5-8 and TRBJ2-3; D not resolved. V gave up 2 bases and J gave up 2 bases, with 6 bases separating them. This CDR3 region has 13 residues. The germline V gene has CDR1 SGHTS and CDR2 YDEGEE.

For this clonotype: A read error may produce the germline difference seen at one junction end. The genes are TRBV5-1 and TRBJ1-5, with D perhaps matching TRBD1 (6 bases). The CDR3 consists of 12 residues. CDR1 SGHRS and CDR2 YFSETQ come from the germline V gene. The CDR3 DNA is TGTGCCAGCAGCCAGGGGAAACACCTTTCGCATTTT. Its protein product is CASSQGKHLSHF. Drawing the rest from reference TRBV5-1 and TRBJ1-5, the complete variable domain is KAGVTQTPRYLIKTRGQQVTLSCSPISGHRSVSWYQQTPGQGLQFLFEYFSETQRNKGNFPGRFSGRQFSNSRSEMNVSTLELGDSALYLCASSQGKHLSHFGDGTRLSIL.